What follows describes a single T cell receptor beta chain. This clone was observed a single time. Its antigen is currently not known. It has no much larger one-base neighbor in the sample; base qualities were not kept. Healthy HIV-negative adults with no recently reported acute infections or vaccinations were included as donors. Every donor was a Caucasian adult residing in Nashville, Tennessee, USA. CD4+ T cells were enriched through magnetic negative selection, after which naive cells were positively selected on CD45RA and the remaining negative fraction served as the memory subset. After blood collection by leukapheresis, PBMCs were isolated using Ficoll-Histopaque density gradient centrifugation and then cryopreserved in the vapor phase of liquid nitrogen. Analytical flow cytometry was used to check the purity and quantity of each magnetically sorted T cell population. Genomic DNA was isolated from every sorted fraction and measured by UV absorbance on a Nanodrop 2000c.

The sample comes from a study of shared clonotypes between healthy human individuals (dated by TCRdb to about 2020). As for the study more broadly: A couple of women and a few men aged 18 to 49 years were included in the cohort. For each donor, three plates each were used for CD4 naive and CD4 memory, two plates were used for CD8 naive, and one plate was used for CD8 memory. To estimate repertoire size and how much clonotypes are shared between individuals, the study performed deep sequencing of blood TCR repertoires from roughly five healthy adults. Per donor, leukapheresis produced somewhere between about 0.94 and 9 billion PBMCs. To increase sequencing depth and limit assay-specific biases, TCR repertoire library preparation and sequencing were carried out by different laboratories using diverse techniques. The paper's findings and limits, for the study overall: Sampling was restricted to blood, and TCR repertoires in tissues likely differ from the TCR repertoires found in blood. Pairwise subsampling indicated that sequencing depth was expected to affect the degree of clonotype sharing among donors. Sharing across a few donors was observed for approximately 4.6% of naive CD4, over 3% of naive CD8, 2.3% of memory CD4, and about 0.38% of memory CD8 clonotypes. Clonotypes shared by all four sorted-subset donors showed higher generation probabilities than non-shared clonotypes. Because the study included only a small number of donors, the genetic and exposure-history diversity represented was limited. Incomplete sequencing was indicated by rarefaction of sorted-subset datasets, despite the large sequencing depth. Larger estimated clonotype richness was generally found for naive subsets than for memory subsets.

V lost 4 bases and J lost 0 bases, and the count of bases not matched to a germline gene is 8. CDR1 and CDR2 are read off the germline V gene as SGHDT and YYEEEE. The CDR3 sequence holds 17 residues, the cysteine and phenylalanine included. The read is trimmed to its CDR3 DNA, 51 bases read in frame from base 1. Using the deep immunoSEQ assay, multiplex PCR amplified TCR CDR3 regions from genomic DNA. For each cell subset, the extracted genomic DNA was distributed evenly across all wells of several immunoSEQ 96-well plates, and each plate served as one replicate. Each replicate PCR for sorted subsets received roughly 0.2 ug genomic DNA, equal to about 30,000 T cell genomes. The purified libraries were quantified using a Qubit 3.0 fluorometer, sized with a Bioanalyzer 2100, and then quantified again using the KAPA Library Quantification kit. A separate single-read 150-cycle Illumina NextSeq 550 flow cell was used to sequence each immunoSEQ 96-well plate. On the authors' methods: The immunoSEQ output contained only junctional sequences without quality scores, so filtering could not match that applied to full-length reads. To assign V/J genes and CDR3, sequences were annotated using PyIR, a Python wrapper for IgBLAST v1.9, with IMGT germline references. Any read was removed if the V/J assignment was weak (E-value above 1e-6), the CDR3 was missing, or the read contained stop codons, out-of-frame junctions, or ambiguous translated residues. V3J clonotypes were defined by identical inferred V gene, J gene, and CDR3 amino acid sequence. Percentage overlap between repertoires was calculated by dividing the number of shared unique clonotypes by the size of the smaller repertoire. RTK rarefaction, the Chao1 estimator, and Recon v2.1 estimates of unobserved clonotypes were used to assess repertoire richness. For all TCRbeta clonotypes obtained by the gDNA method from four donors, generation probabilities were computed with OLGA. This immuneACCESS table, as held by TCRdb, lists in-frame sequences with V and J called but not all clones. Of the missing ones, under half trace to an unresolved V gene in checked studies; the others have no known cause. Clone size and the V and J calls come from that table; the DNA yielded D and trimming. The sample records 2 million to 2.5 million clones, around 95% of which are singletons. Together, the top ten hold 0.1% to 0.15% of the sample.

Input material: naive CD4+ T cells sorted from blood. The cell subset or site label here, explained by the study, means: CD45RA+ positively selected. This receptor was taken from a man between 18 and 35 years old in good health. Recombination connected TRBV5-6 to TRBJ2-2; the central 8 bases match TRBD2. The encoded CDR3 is CASSPGLALSNTGELFF. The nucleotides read TGTGCCAGCAGCCCCGGACTAGCACTTTCGAACACCGGGGAGCTGTTTTTT. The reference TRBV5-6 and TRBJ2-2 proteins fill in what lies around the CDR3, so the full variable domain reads DAGVTQSPTHLIKTRGQQVTLRCSPKSGHDTVSWYQQALGQGPQFIFQYYEEEERQRGNFPDRFSGHQFPNYSSELNVNALLLGDSALYLCASSPGLALSNTGELFFGEGSRLTVL.